This T cell receptor beta chain was observed in a study of T cells in localized non-small cell lung cancer. TCRdb's copy holds only in-frame clones and misses some; the assay was immunoSEQ multiplex PCR. The sample consists of around 30,000 clones, about 90% of them appearing once. CDR1 and CDR2 from the germline V gene are SGHDT and YYEEEE. The CDR3 extends over 15 amino acids. V lost 3 bases and J lost 3; bases outside the gene matches: 9. The chain couples TRBV5-6 to TRBJ2-7; 7 bases align to TRBD2. This receptor was obtained from a man aged 40 to 69 with stage II lung adenocarcinoma. The sequencing used PBMCs, collected before any cancer treatment. The CDR3 DNA reads as TGTGCCAGCAGCTCGAGGGGCCTAGCGGACTACGAGCAGTACTTC. Translating gives CASSSRGLADYEQYF.